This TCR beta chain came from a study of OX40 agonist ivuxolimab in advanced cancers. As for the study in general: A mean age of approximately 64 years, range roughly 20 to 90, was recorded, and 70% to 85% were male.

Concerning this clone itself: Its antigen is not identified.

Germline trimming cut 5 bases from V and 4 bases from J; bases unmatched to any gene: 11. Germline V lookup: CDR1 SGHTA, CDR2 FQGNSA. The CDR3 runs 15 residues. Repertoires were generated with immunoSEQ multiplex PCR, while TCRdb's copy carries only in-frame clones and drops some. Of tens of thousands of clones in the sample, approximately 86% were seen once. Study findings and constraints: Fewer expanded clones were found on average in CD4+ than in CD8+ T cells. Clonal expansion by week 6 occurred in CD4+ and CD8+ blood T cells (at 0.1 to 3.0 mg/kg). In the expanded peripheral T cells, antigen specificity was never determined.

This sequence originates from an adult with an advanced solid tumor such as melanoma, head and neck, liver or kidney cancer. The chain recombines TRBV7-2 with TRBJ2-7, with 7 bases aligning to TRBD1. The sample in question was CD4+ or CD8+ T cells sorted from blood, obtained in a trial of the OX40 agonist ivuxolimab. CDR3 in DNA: TGTGCCAGCAGCGTGGACGGGACAGTACCATACGAGCAGTACTTC. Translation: CASSVDGTVPYEQYF.